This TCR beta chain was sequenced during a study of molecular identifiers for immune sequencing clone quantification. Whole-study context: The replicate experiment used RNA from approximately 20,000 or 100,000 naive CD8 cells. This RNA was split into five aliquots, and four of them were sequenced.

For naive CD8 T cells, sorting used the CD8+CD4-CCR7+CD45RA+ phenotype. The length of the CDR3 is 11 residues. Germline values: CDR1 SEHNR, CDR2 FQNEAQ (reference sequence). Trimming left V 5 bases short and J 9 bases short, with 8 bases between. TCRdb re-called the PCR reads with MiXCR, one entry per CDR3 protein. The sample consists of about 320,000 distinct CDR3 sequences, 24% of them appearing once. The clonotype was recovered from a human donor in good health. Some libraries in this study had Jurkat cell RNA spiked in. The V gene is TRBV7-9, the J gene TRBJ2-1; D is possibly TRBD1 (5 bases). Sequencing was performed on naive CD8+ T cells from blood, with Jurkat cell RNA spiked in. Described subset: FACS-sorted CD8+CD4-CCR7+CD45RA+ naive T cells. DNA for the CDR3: TGTGCCAGCAGCCAGACAGCTGAGCAGTTCTTC. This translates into CASSQTAEQFF.